This TCR beta chain was obtained from a study of T cells in Graves' hyperthyroidism and ophthalmopathy. Study-wide points: A 13 V-J signature model discriminated ophthalmopathy versus stable hyperthyroidism.

RNA transcripts provided the source from which TCR beta CDR3 regions were amplified. First-round RT-PCR with HTBI primers amplified the TCR CDR3 region. Using its own MiXCR run on the multiplex PCR reads, TCRdb lists one record per CDR3 protein. The sample comprises approximately 610,000 distinct CDR3 sequences, approximately 14% of which are singletons, and roughly 4.3% rests with the top ten. A few counts support this clonotype. Antigen: not known. Each diagnosis was grounded in clinical symptoms, serum thyroxine and TRAb, thyroid ultrasound, and orbital computed tomography. This TCR derives from a middle-aged woman with Graves' ophthalmopathy. What was sequenced was blood.

For the CDR3, the DNA is TGTGCCAGCAGCTTAGACTATACCCAAGAGACCCAGTACTTC. Translating gives CASSLDYTQETQYF. The chain joins TRBV11-2 to TRBJ2-5; D gene unclear. V was clipped by 0 bases and J by 1 base, with 6 bases between them. Germline CDR1 is SGHAT and CDR2 is FQNNGV. The CDR3 is made up of 14 amino acids.